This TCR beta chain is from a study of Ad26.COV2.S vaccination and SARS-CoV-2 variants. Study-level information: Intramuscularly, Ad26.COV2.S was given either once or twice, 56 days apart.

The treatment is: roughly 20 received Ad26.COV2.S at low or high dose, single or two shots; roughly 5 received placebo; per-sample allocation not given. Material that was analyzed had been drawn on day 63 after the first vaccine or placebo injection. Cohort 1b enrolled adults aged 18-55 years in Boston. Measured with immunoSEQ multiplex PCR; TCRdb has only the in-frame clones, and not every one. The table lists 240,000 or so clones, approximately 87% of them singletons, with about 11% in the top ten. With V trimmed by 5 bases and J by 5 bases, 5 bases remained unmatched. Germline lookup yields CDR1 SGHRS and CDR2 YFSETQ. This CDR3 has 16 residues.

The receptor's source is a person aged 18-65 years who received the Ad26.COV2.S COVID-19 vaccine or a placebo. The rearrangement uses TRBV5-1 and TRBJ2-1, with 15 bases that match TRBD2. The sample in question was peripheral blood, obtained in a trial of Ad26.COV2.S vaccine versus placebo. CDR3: CASSQGLAGGHNEQFF. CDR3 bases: TGCGCCAGCAGTCAAGGACTAGCGGGAGGGCACAATGAGCAGTTCTTC.